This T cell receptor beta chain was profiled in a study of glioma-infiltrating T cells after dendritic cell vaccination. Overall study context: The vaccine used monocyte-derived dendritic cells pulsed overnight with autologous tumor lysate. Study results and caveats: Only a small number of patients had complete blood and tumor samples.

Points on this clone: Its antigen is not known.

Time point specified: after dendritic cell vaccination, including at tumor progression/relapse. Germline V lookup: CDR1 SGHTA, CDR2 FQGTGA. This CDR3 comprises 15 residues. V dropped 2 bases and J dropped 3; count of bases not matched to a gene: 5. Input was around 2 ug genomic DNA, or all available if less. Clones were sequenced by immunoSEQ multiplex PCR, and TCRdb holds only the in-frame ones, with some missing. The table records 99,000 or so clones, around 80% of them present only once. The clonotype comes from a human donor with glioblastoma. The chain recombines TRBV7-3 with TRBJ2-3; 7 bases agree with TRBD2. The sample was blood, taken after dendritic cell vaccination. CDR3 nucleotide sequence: TGTGCCAGCAGCTTAGGCGGGGGAAGAACAGATACGCAGTATTTT. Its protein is CASSLGGGRTDTQYF.